This T cell receptor beta chain stems from a study of spatial heterogeneity in lung cancer. Single TCR cDNA molecules each had their own unique molecular identifier. TCRdb reanalysed the 5' RACE reads using MiXCR and keeps one entry per CDR3 protein. This sample has roughly 60,000 distinct CDR3 sequences, with 8.4% found just once. Only a few counts were recorded for this clonotype. The time point here: sample taken at primary tumor resection. Unsorted whole RNA of tumor, nontumor lung or frozen PBMC was sequenced. Germline V lookup: CDR1 DFQATT, CDR2 SNEGSKA (reference sequence). The CDR3 has 11 residues. Trimming took off 0 bases at V and 5 bases at J, with 2 bases between the two ends.

The sequences come from PBMCs, collected at surgery. This clonotype was obtained from a female donor with early-stage non-small cell lung cancer. This chain connects TRBV20-1 to TRBJ1-5; D remains ambiguous. This CDR3 reads CSAREDQPQHF. CDR3 sequence (DNA): TGCAGTGCTAGAGAGGATCAGCCCCAGCATTTT.